These T cell receptor beta chains were read from a single sample in a study of T cells in Graves' hyperthyroidism and ophthalmopathy. TCRdb analysed the multiplex PCR reads with MiXCR anew, one entry per CDR3 protein. This sample has some 720,000 distinct CDR3 sequences, with less than 20% found just once. Sequenced material: blood. All receptors come from a man aged 18 to 30 with Graves' hyperthyroidism. CDR3s include the opening cysteine and the closing phenylalanine or tryptophan. Fields, in order: D gene, clone size, V gene, J gene, CDR3 protein, CDR3 DNA. A D gene is named only where the DNA matches it firmly. A row's size may be missing; if present it is once, few, many or a size class.

.	few	TRBV27	TRBJ2-5	CASSPEGAGETQYF	TGTGCCAGCAGTCCGGAGGGGGCGGGGGAGACCCAGTACTTC
.	.	TRBV7-9	TRBJ2-7	CASSVPERSYEQYF	TGTGCCAGCAGCGTCCCGGAGCGGAGCTACGAGCAGTACTTC
.	.	TRBV15	TRBJ1-4	CATTRDTGFNEKLFF	TGTGCCACCACGAGGGACACAGGGTTTAATGAAAAACTGTTTTTT
.	few	TRBV29-1	TRBJ2-7	CSVEQGSNYEQYF	TGCAGCGTTGAACAGGGGAGTAACTACGAGCAGTACTTC
TRBD1	few	TRBV7-9	TRBJ2-7	CASSPIGQGFGEQYF	TGTGCCAGCAGCCCAATCGGACAGGGCTTTGGGGAGCAGTACTTC
TRBD2	few	TRBV20-1	TRBJ2-1	CSAPPGLAGGMLRLGDNEQFF	TGCAGTGCTCCACCGGGACTAGCGGGAGGAATGCTTAGATTGGGGGACAATGAGCAGTTCTTC
.	many	TRBV5-8	TRBJ1-1	CASSLAVAGEAFF	TGTGCCAGCAGCTTGGCCGTGGCAGGTGAAGCTTTCTTT
.	.	TRBV20-1	TRBJ2-7	CSARDRVIPSEQYF	TGCAGTGCTAGAGATAGAGTAATCCCTAGTGAGCAGTACTTC
TRBD2	few	TRBV20-1	TRBJ2-1	CSARDHRTSGRNEQFF	TGCAGTGCTAGAGATCACCGGACTAGCGGGAGGAATGAGCAGTTCTTC
.	once	TRBV7-2	TRBJ2-2	CASSFYLGELFF	TGTGCCAGCAGCTTCTACCTCGGGGAGCTGTTTTTT
.	.	TRBV7-3	TRBJ1-1	CASSPRGGGRTEAFF	TGTGCCAGCAGCCCTCGGGGGGGGGGTCGGACTGAAGCTTTCTTT
.	few	TRBV20-1	TRBJ2-7	CSARDPQGNEQYF	TGCAGTGCTAGAGACCCGCAGGGCAACGAGCAGTACTTC
.	.	TRBV20-1	TRBJ2-1	CSAPDLSSYNEQFF	TGCAGTGCTCCGGACCTTAGCTCCTACAATGAGCAGTTCTTC
TRBD2	.	TRBV29-1	TRBJ2-1	CSVTRVAGGPYNEQFF	TGCAGCGTCACCCGGGTGGCGGGAGGGCCCTACAATGAGCAGTTCTTC
.	.	TRBV29-1	TRBJ2-5	CSAKAAGKETQYF	TGCAGCGCTAAGGCCGCAGGGAAGGAGACCCAGTACTTC
.	once	TRBV10-3	TRBJ2-3	CAMGRRGTDTQYF	TGTGCCATGGGGAGAAGGGGCACAGATACGCAGTATTTT
.	few	TRBV7-9	TRBJ2-3	CASLSTGGQSTDTQYF	TGTGCCAGCCTCTCAACCGGGGGACAGAGCACAGATACGCAGTATTTT
TRBD2	many	TRBV3-1	TRBJ2-5	CASSQGRTSGSAETQYF	TGTGCCAGCAGCCAAGGCAGGACTAGCGGGAGTGCAGAGACCCAGTACTTC
.	.	TRBV11-1	TRBJ2-7	CASSSPGLSYEQYF	TGTGCCAGCAGCTCCCCCGGCCTTTCCTACGAGCAGTACTTC
.	.	TRBV28	TRBJ2-3	CASSTMTGGTQYF	TGTGCCAGCAGTACCATGACCGGGGGTACGCAGTATTTT
.	many	TRBV28	TRBJ2-5	CASTVLGGEETQYF	TGTGCCAGCACCGTCCTGGGAGGAGAAGAGACCCAGTACTTC
TRBD1	few	TRBV4-1	TRBJ2-2	CASSQKRGTGVTGELFF	TGCGCCAGCAGCCAAAAAAGGGGGACAGGGGTCACCGGGGAGCTGTTTTTT
.	few	TRBV6-1	TRBJ2-3	CASSERVTQTDTQYF	TGTGCCAGCAGTGAAAGGGTCACCCAGACAGATACGCAGTATTTT
.	many	TRBV20-1	TRBJ2-7	CSARKAWGVSNEQYF	TGCAGTGCTAGAAAGGCATGGGGAGTTTCGAACGAGCAGTACTTC
TRBD1	many	TRBV28	TRBJ1-1	CASSPRFGTGMNTEAFF	TGTGCCAGCAGTCCGAGATTCGGGACAGGCATGAACACTGAAGCTTTCTTT
.	few	TRBV19	TRBJ2-1	CASSIVAAYNEQFF	TGTGCCAGTAGTATAGTCGCGGCTTACAATGAGCAGTTCTTC
.	once	TRBV6-1	TRBJ2-1	CASSLPETETYNEQFF	TGTGCCAGCAGCCTACCAGAGACAGAAACCTACAATGAGCAGTTCTTC
TRBD2	.	TRBV11-2	TRBJ2-1	CASSALAGAGNEQFF	TGTGCCAGCAGCGCGCTAGCGGGAGCCGGCAATGAGCAGTTCTTC
.	few	TRBV28	TRBJ2-1	CATQGVSSYNEQFF	TGTGCCACCCAGGGCGTGAGCTCCTACAATGAGCAGTTCTTC
TRBD2	many	TRBV11-3	TRBJ2-7	CASSSGLAAYEQYF	TGTGCCAGCAGCTCGGGACTAGCGGCCTACGAGCAGTACTTC
.	.	TRBV6-2/TRBV6-3	TRBJ1-5	CASSYGPIQPQHF	TGTGCCAGCAGTTACGGGCCCATCCAGCCCCAGCATTTT
TRBD1	.	TRBV19	TRBJ2-3	CATSDRGEDTQYF	TGTGCCACCTCGGACAGGGGAGAAGATACGCAGTATTTT
.	.	TRBV29-1	TRBJ2-4	CSVEEGGENIQYF	TGCAGCGTTGAAGAGGGAGGAGAAAACATTCAGTACTTC
TRBD1	many	TRBV28	TRBJ2-7	CASTFPSGTGTEYEQYF	TGTGCCAGCACTTTCCCATCCGGGACAGGGACGGAGTACGAGCAGTACTTC
.	many	TRBV28	TRBJ2-7	CASSLIDEQYF	TGTGCCAGCAGTTTGATCGACGAGCAGTACTTC